A selection of T cell receptor beta chains follows, all from one sample in a study of blood T cell repertoires in COVID-19. Clones were sequenced by immunoSEQ multiplex PCR, and TCRdb holds only the in-frame ones, with some missing. Of 130,000 to 150,000 clones detected, 80% appear once; the ten largest clones hold over 10%. The sequenced material came from peripheral blood. The source is a man aged 60 to 69 with active or convalescent COVID-19. Each CDR3 is given with its conserved first and last residue. D genes are given only for firm matches. Where a row states a size, it is once, few, many or the class of an expanded clone; other rows omit it.

V gene	D gene	J gene	clone size	CDR3 protein	CDR3 DNA
TRBV11-2	-	TRBJ1-5	-	CASSPGLNQPQHF	TGTGCCAGCAGCCCGGGGTTGAATCAGCCCCAGCATTTT
TRBV4-2	-	TRBJ1-5	-	CASSQAPGEGQPQHF	TGTGCCAGCAGCCAAGCCCCAGGGGAAGGGCAGCCCCAGCATTTT
TRBV6-2/TRBV6-3	TRBD1	TRBJ1-2	-	CASSLMDRGGGYTF	TGTGCCAGCAGCCTGATGGACAGGGGGGGAGGCTACACCTTC
TRBV23-1	-	TRBJ2-7	-	CASSPRDSRSSYEQYF	TGCGCCAGCAGTCCGCGCGACAGCCGGAGTTCCTACGAGCAGTACTTC
TRBV4-1	TRBD2	TRBJ2-1	-	CASSHGLAGAVNEQFF	TGCGCCAGCAGCCACGGACTAGCGGGAGCTGTTAATGAGCAGTTCTTC
TRBV19	TRBD2	TRBJ2-5	once	CASSLSGAWETQYF	TGTGCCAGTAGCCTGAGCGGGGCTTGGGAGACCCAGTACTTC
TRBV7-9	TRBD2	TRBJ2-7	-	CASSFSGRYEQYF	TGTGCCAGCAGCTTTAGCGGGAGGTACGAGCAGTACTTC
TRBV7-2	TRBD2	TRBJ2-5	-	CASSFGLAGVGEETQYF	TGTGCCAGCAGCTTCGGACTAGCGGGAGTCGGTGAGGAGACCCAGTACTTC
TRBV3-1/TRBV3-2	-	TRBJ2-7	-	CASSQEGGEQYF	TGTGCCAGCAGCCAAGAAGGGGGCGAGCAGTACTTC
TRBV4-1	-	TRBJ1-4	-	CASSQGGVGGEKLFF	TGCGCCAGCAGCCAAGGGGGAGTTGGCGGTGAAAAACTGTTTTTT
TRBV4-2	-	TRBJ1-4	-	CASSQDVEGLFGEKLFF	TGTGCCAGCAGCCAAGATGTGGAGGGGTTATTTGGGGAAAAACTGTTTTTT
TRBV15	-	TRBJ2-3	-	CATSRGGSDTQYF	TGTGCCACCAGCAGAGGGGGCTCAGATACGCAGTATTTT
TRBV5-4	TRBD1	TRBJ2-7	-	CASSHDREYEQYF	TGTGCCAGCAGTCACGACAGGGAATACGAGCAGTACTTC
TRBV7-6	-	TRBJ2-3	-	CASSWGDGRTDTQYF	TGTGCCAGCAGCTGGGGCGATGGTCGCACAGATACACAGTATTTT
TRBV3-1/TRBV3-2	-	TRBJ1-1	-	CASSQDVRAEAFF	TGTGCCAGCAGCCAAGATGTCCGGGCTGAAGCTTTCTTT
TRBV27	-	TRBJ2-1	-	CASSRRNNYNEQFF	TGTGCCAGCAGTAGGCGGAACAACTACAATGAGCAGTTCTTC
TRBV5-5	-	TRBJ2-6	-	CASSFPGSRFSGANVLTF	TGTGCCAGCAGCTTCCCCGGGAGCCGGTTCTCTGGGGCCAACGTCCTGACTTTC
TRBV9	-	TRBJ1-1	-	CASSVSLQVEAFF	TGTGCCAGCAGCGTATCCTTACAGGTTGAAGCTTTCTTT
TRBV3-1/TRBV3-2	TRBD1	TRBJ2-1	-	CASSQDPGGYNEQFF	TGTGCCAGCAGCCAAGACCCAGGGGGATACAATGAGCAGTTCTTC
TRBV19	-	TRBJ2-2	-	CASTRTTGVWIGELFF	TGTGCCAGTACCAGGACGACAGGAGTGTGGATCGGGGAGCTGTTTTTT
TRBV4-3	-	TRBJ2-3	-	CASSQDFNRGGDTQYF	TGCGCCAGCAGCCAAGATTTTAACCGAGGGGGAGATACGCAGTATTTT
TRBV5-4	-	TRBJ1-1	-	CASSRPEGEAFF	TGTGCCAGCAGCCGCCCTGAGGGTGAAGCTTTCTTT
TRBV7-6	-	TRBJ1-1	-	CASSLVGQGGGTEAFF	TGTGCCAGCAGCTTAGTAGGGCAGGGAGGTGGTACTGAAGCTTTCTTT
TRBV5-1	-	TRBJ2-7	-	CASSPLGGGSYEQYF	TGCGCCAGCAGCCCCCTTGGGGGCGGGAGTTACGAGCAGTACTTC
TRBV9	-	TRBJ1-3	-	CASTRDSENTIYF	TGTGCCAGCACTCGGGACTCCGAAAACACCATATATTTT
TRBV28	-	TRBJ1-2	-	CASSLTSYGYTF	TGTGCCAGCAGTCTAACGTCTTATGGCTACACCTTC
TRBV28	-	TRBJ2-7	-	CASSFIDGPNRVPYEQYF	TGTGCCAGCAGTTTCATCGACGGCCCTAACAGAGTCCCCTACGAGCAGTACTTC
TRBV19	TRBD1	TRBJ1-4	few	CASSKDRGQDEKLFF	TGTGCCAGTAGTAAAGACAGGGGGCAGGATGAAAAACTGTTTTTT
TRBV12-3/TRBV12-4	-	TRBJ1-6	-	CASSLRLGLHF	TGTGCCAGCAGTTTGAGACTTGGCCTCCACTTT
TRBV4-3	TRBD1	TRBJ1-5	-	CASSQEVGQVNQPQHF	TGCGCCAGCAGCCAAGAGGTGGGACAGGTAAATCAGCCCCAGCATTTT
TRBV7-3	-	TRBJ2-1	-	CASRSDRTLTNEQFF	TGTGCCAGCAGATCCGACAGGACCCTTACTAATGAGCAGTTCTTC
TRBV25-1	TRBD2	TRBJ2-7	-	CASSDRFTGLAGDKQYF	TGTGCCAGCAGTGACCGATTCACGGGACTAGCGGGAGACAAGCAGTACTTC
TRBV6-5	-	TRBJ1-1	-	CASNQIGSIEAFF	TGTGCCAGCAACCAGATTGGGAGCATTGAAGCTTTCTTT
TRBV13	-	TRBJ1-2	-	CASSFPVNYGYTF	TGTGCCAGCAGCTTTCCGGTTAACTATGGCTACACCTTC
TRBV5-6	-	TRBJ1-5	-	CASSSRAAHQPQHF	TGTGCCAGCAGCTCGAGGGCAGCTCATCAGCCCCAGCATTTT
TRBV7-2	TRBD1	TRBJ1-5	-	CASSFDRATSNQPQHF	TGTGCCAGCAGCTTTGACAGGGCAACTAGCAATCAGCCCCAGCATTTT